Listed below are T cell receptor beta chains from one sample, sequenced in a study of control samples from healthy donors and cancer patients. TCRdb's copy holds only in-frame clones and misses some; the assay was immunoSEQ multiplex PCR. The sample consists of 100,000 to 150,000 clones, around nine tenths of them appearing once. Sequencing was carried out using blood. The receptors originated from a man aged 35 to 55 in good health. The CDR3 runs from the conserved cysteine through the conserved F or W. The order of the fields is clone size, J gene, D gene, V gene, CDR3 DNA, CDR3 protein. A D gene is named only where the DNA matches it firmly. For some rows the clone size is stated as once, few or many, or as a class when expanded; others skip it.

few | TRBJ2-4 | TRBD1 | TRBV5-6 | TGTGCCAGCAGCTTCGGACAGGGGGAATACATTCAGTACTTC | CASSFGQGEYIQYF
NA | TRBJ1-1 | TRBD1 | TRBV3-1/TRBV3-2 | TGTGCCAGCAGCCGGAGAGGGGGCGAAGTGGCTGAAGCTTTCTTT | CASSRRGGEVAEAFF
NA | TRBJ2-2 | TRBD2 | TRBV5-8 | TGTGCCAGCAGCCCTGGTATACTAGCGGGGGCCTCAAACACCGGGGAGCTGTTTTTT | CASSPGILAGASNTGELFF
once | TRBJ1-1 | NA | TRBV27 | TGTGCCAGCAGTTTAGGGCCTAACGGAAACACTGAAGCTTTCTTT | CASSLGPNGNTEAFF
NA | TRBJ2-2 | TRBD2 | TRBV7-6 | TGTGCCAGCAGCTTGGTCAAAGTAGCGGGGGCCCACACCGGGGAGCTGTTTTTT | CASSLVKVAGAHTGELFF
few | TRBJ2-7 | NA | TRBV6-5 | TGTGCCAGCAGTCGTCAGGGTTACGAGCAGTACTTC | CASSRQGYEQYF
once | TRBJ2-5 | NA | TRBV9 | TGTGCCAGCAGCGCGGACGGGACCCAAGAGACCCAGTACTTC | CASSADGTQETQYF
NA | TRBJ1-6 | NA | TRBV6-6 | TGTGCCAGCCAAGATCCCGGGCTTAATTCACCCCTCCACTTT | CASQDPGLNSPLHF
NA | TRBJ1-4 | NA | TRBV5-1 | TGCGCCAGCGGCAGGGGTGAAGTTGCAACTAATGAAAAACTGTTTTTT | CASGRGEVATNEKLFF
NA | TRBJ2-5 | TRBD1 | TRBV24-1 | TGTGCCACCAGTGATGACGGACAGGGGAGAGAGACCCAGTACTTC | CATSDDGQGRETQYF
NA | TRBJ1-6 | NA | TRBV5-8 | TGTGCCAGCAGCTTGTTAAGTAACAGTTCACCCCTCCACTTT | CASSLLSNSSPLHF
NA | TRBJ2-1 | TRBD2 | TRBV6-5 | TGTGCCAGCAGAGCAGCGGGGGGGAACAATGAGCAGTTCTTC | CASRAAGGNNEQFF
few | TRBJ2-7 | NA | TRBV6-1 | TGTGCCAGCAGTGAATATCTGGGATATTACGAGCAGTACTTC | CASSEYLGYYEQYF
NA | TRBJ1-2 | TRBD1 | TRBV6-5 | TGTGCCAGCAGCGTGGGACAGGGCTATGGCTACACCTTC | CASSVGQGYGYTF
NA | TRBJ1-1 | NA | TRBV5-1 | TGCGCCAGCCGCGACACCTTGAACACTGAAGCTTTCTTT | CASRDTLNTEAFF
once | TRBJ2-7 | NA | TRBV12-5 | TGTGCTAGTGGTTCAGGGACGGCTCCCTACGAGCAGTACTTC | CASGSGTAPYEQYF
few | TRBJ1-5 | NA | TRBV27 | TGTGCCAGCAGTTTAACTATGACAGGAATTAATCAGCCCCAGCATTTT | CASSLTMTGINQPQHF
few | TRBJ1-2 | NA | TRBV5-1 | TGCGCCAGCAGCTCCCAGGGGTACTATGGCTACACCTTC | CASSSQGYYGYTF
NA | TRBJ1-5 | NA | TRBV19 | TGTGCCAGTAGTTTTCTGTTACCGTATGGCAATCAGCCCCAGCATTTT | CASSFLLPYGNQPQHF
NA | TRBJ1-1 | NA | TRBV21-1 | TGTGCCAGCAGCAAATTAGGCTGGAACACTGAAGCTTTCTTT | CASSKLGWNTEAFF
NA | TRBJ1-1 | NA | TRBV5-1 | TGCGCCAGCAGCCGAGACAGACTGAACACTGAAGCTTTCTTT | CASSRDRLNTEAFF
NA | TRBJ2-2 | TRBD1 | TRBV18 | TGTGCCAGCTCACCCCCGGGACAGGGGTTAAACACCGGGGAGCTGTTTTTT | CASSPPGQGLNTGELFF
NA | TRBJ2-3 | NA | TRBV7-9 | TGTGCCAGCAGCCAAGGGCAGGGCACAGATACGCAGTATTTT | CASSQGQGTDTQYF
once | TRBJ1-3 | TRBD1 | TRBV7-8 | TGTGCCAGCAGCTCGAGCAGGGGGCAAGGAAACACCATATATTTT | CASSSSRGQGNTIYF
NA | TRBJ1-2 | TRBD1 | TRBV30 | TGTGCCTGGAGCGGACAGGGATACTCTGGCTACACCTTC | CAWSGQGYSGYTF
NA | TRBJ1-4 | NA | TRBV6-1 | TGTGCCAGCAGTGAAATAGTGACCGGGGATGAAAAACTGTTTTTT | CASSEIVTGDEKLFF
NA | TRBJ1-2 | NA | TRBV19 | TGTGCCAGTAGTATTTCCGTTTATGGCTACACCTTC | CASSISVYGYTF
NA | TRBJ2-7 | NA | TRBV2 | TGTGCCAGCAGTGAGGTAGCCTACGAGCAGTACTTC | CASSEVAYEQYF
NA | TRBJ1-2 | NA | TRBV9 | TGTGCCAGCAGCCCAATCAACTATGGCTACACCTTC | CASSPINYGYTF
once | TRBJ1-1 | NA | TRBV5-4 | TGTGCCAGCAGCTTGAATCGACAGAATGAAGCTTTCTTT | CASSLNRQNEAFF
NA | TRBJ1-2 | TRBD1 | TRBV6-5 | TGTGCCACTCACCGGCAGAGGGGGCCTAACTATGGCTACACCTTC | CATHRQRGPNYGYTF
NA | TRBJ1-1 | NA | TRBV13 | TGTGCCAGCAGCCGCGGTAGGACAGAGGAAGCTTTCTTT | CASSRGRTEEAFF
NA | TRBJ2-7 | TRBD1 | TRBV9 | TGTGCCAGCAGCGTAGATGGGACAGCAGCCTACGAGCAGTACTTC | CASSVDGTAAYEQYF
NA | TRBJ1-1 | NA | TRBV29-1 | TGCAGCGTTTCAGTCCGCAGATTGAACACTGAAGCTTTCTTT | CSVSVRRLNTEAFF
NA | TRBJ2-3 | NA | TRBV9 | TGTGCCAGCAGCCCTCGCCAATGGGGCAGCACAGATACGCAGTATTTT | CASSPRQWGSTDTQYF
NA | TRBJ2-7 | NA | TRBV10-3 | TGTGCCATCAGTGACACACCCAACAGGGACGAGCAGTACTTC | CAISDTPNRDEQYF
NA | TRBJ1-6 | NA | TRBV4-2 | TGTGCCAGCAGCCAAGACCGAAGGGTTCGCAATTCACCCCTCCACTTT | CASSQDRRVRNSPLHF
NA | TRBJ1-1 | NA | TRBV19 | TGTGCCAGTAGTATTGTCGGGACAAACTTTGAAGCTTTCTTT | CASSIVGTNFEAFF
NA | TRBJ2-3 | NA | TRBV3-1/TRBV3-2 | TGTGCCAGCAGCCAAGATATGGCGAAATACACAGATACGCAGTATTTT | CASSQDMAKYTDTQYF
NA | TRBJ2-3 | TRBD2 | TRBV19 | TGTGCCAGTAGTCATAGCGGGGGAGACACAGATACGCAGTATTTT | CASSHSGGDTDTQYF
NA | TRBJ1-3 | NA | TRBV7-6 | TGTGCCAGCAGCCTGCGCCGGTCCGAAGCTGGAAACACCATATATTTT | CASSLRRSEAGNTIYF
once | TRBJ1-4 | NA | TRBV7-9 | TGTGCCAGCAGCCTCGTGGTAAAGGAACTGTTTTTT | CASSLVVKELFF